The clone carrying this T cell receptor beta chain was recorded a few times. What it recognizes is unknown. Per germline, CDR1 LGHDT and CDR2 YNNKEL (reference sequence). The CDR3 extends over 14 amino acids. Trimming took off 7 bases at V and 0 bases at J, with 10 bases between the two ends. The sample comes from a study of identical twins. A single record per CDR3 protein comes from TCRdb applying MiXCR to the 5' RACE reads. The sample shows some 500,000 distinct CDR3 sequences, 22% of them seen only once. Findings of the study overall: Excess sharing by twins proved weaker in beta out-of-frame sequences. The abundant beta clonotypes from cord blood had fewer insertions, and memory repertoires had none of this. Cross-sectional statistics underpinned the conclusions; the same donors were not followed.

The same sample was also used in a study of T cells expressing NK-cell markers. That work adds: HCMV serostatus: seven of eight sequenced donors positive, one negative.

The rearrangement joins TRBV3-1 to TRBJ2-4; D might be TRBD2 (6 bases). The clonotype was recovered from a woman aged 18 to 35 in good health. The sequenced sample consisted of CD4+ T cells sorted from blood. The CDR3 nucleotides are TGTGCCAGCACCCACGGGGGAGCCAAAAACATTCAGTACTTC. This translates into CASTHGGAKNIQYF.